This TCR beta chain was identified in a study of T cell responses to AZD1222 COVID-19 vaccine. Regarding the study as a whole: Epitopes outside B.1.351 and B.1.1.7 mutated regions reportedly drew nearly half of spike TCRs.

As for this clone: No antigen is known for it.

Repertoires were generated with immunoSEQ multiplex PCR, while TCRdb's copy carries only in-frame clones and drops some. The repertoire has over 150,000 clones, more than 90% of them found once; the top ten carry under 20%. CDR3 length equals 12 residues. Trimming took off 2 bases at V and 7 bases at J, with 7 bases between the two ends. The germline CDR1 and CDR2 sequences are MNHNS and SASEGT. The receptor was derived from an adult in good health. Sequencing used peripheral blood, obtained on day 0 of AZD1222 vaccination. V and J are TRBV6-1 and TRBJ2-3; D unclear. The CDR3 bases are TGTGCCAGCAGTGAAACCCGGTATACGCAGTATTTT. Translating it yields CASSETRYTQYF.